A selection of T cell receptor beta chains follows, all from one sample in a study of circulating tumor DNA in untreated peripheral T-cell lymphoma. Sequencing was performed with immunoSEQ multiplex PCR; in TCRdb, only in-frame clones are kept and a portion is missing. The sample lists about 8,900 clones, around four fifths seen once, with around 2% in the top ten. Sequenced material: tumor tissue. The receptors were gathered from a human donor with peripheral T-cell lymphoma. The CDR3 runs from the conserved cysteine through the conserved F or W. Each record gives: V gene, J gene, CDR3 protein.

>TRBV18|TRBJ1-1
CASSPTYYTEAFF
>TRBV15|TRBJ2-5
CATSRELAGGLQETQYF
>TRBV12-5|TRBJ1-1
CASGLAELSRDRGTEAFF
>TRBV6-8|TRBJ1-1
CASSYRARGRPEAFF
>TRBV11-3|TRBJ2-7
CASSLASGAYSYEQYF
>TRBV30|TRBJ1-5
CAWSAGEVRNQPQHF
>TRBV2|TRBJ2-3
CASSEVPTDTQYF
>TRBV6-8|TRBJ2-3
CASSTGGRGASDTQYF
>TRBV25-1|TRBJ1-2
CASSEARGRGDFYGYTF
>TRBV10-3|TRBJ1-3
CAISESYGGNTIYF
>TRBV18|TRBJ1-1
CASSPLEGTEAFF
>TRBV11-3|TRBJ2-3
CASSLGQSSDTQYF
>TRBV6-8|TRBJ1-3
CASTGTPNSGNTIYF
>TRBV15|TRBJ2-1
CATSEVGGTYNEQFF
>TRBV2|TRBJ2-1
CASSPRRDGEQFF
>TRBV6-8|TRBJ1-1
CASSYSNRDAFF
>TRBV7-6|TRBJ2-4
CASSPDRAKNIQYF
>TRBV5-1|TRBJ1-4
CASSLETFYATNEKLFF
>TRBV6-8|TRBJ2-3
CASTWTGVGTDTQYF
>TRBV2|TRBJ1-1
CASSGTGVPEAFF
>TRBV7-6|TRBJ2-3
CASSFRADTGSGTDTQYF
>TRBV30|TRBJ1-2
CAWSSRDIRLRYTF
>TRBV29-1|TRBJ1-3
CSARIRGSGNTIYF
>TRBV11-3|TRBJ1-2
CASSLDIRNSGYTF
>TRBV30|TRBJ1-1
CAWSVSPNTEAFF
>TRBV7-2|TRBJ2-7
CASRDSLSYEQYF
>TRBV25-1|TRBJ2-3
CASSKRADTQYF
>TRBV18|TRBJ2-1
CASSPPGTSGGIHNEQFF
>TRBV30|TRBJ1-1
CAWSQGNTNTEAFF
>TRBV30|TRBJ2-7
CAWTPGSGFDEQYF
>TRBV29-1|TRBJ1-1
CSVDRGRGSTEAFF
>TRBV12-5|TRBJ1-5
CASGGESGNFQPQHF
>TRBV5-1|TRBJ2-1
CASSLAQGVWDEQFF
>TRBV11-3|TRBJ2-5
CASSPGLGERTQYF
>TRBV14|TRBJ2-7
CASSSLTGRYEQYF
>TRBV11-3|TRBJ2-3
CASSFKRGVTDTQYF
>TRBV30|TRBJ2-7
CAWSGTGGSDEQYF
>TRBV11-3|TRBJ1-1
CASSPPGVMNTEAFF
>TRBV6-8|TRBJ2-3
CASTNGSTDTQYF
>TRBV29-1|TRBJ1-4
CSVEGQGYKLFF
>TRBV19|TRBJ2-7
CASTRDTSSYEQYF
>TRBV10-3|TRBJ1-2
CAISEDRDIINYGYTF
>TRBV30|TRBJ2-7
CAWSGSGVYEQYF
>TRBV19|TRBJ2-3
CASKAGGRRDTQYF
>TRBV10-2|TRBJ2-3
CASVRAGGADTQYF
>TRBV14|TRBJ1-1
CASSQDRGSENTEAFF
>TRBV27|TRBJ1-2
CASSSGGVGYTF
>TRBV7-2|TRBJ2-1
CASSPSGGRYNEQFF
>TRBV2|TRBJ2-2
CASSDYRGPNTGELFF
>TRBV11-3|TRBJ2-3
CASSLRWGPDTQYF
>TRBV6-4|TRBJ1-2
CASSPDSPNYDYTF
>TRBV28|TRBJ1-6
CASSEYPQGRNLPLHF
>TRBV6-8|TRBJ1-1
CAIKPTGTPAAFF